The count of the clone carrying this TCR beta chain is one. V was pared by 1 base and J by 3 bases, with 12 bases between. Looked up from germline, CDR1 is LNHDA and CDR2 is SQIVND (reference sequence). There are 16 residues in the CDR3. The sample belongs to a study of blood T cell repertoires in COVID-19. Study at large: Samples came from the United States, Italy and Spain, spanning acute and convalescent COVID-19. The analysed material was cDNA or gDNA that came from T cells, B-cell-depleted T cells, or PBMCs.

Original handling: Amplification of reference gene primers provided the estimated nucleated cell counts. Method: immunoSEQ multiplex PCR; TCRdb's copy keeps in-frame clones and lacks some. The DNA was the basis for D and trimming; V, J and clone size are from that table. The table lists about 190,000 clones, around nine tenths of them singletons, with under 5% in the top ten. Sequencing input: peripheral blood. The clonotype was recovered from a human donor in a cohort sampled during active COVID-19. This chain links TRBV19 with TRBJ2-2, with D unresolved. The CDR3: CASSIVPVLHTGELFF. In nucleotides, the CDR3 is TGTGCCAGTAGTATAGTCCCGGTCCTACACACCGGGGAGCTGTTTTTT.